Below, 4 T cell receptor beta chains from the same sample are listed, as sequenced in a study of CD8+ T cells in alopecia areata. It was cDNA, reverse transcribed from extracted RNA, that served as the sequencing template. Some clones are missing from TCRdb's copy, which holds only in-frame ones; the method was immunoSEQ multiplex PCR. The sample has some 220,000 clones, under 60% seen once; the top ten hold 1.6%. Noted treatment: oral pan-JAK inhibitor, 5-10 mg twice daily. This specimen was CD4+ T cells sorted from blood, taken at week 4, from a patient treated with tofacitinib. These receptors all stem from a human donor with alopecia areata.

CDR3 loop: CASTRNSGANVLTF. The CDR3 region has the DNA TGTGCCAGTACAAGAAACTCTGGGGCCAACGTCCTGACTTTC. V usage is TRBV19 and J usage is TRBJ2-6, with unresolved D. The CDR3 is made up of 14 amino acids. Trimming shortened V by 7 bases and J by 0 bases, and 7 bases separated the two germline ends. From germline, CDR1 is LNHDA and CDR2 SQIVND (reference sequence).

This clone has just a few counts. The chain joins TRBV5-6 to TRBJ2-1; 14 bases line up with TRBD2. Germline V gives CDR1 SGHDT, CDR2 YYEEEE. J gave up 2 bases and V 5 bases, and 9 bases lay outside the gene matches. The CDR3 contains 18 residues. The CDR3 DNA reads TGTGCCAGCAGGCAGACTAGCGGGGGGGCCAGAGCCTACAATGAGCAGTTCTTC. It is translated as CASRQTSGGARAYNEQFF.

CDR3: CASSQAMSGANVLTF. DNA of the CDR3: TGTGCCAGCAGCCAAGCCATGTCTGGGGCCAACGTCCTGACTTTC. V gene TRBV4-2 combines with J gene TRBJ2-6; D is unresolved. Germline V gene lookup returns CDR1 LGHNA and CDR2 YNFKEQ. The CDR3 has 15 amino acids. V shed 1 base and J shed 1 base, with 5 bases lying between them.

V usage is TRBV6-5 and J usage is TRBJ2-3; either TRBD1 or TRBD2 may fit D (6 bases each). V was shortened by 6 bases and J by 6 bases, with 19 bases between the two germline ends. Germline CDR1 reads MNHEY; CDR2 reads SVGAGI. CDR3 length equals 15 residues. CDR3: CASRPAMGGQDTQYF. In DNA, the CDR3 is TGTGCCAGCAGGCCAGCCATGGGGGGCCAGGATACGCAGTATTTT.